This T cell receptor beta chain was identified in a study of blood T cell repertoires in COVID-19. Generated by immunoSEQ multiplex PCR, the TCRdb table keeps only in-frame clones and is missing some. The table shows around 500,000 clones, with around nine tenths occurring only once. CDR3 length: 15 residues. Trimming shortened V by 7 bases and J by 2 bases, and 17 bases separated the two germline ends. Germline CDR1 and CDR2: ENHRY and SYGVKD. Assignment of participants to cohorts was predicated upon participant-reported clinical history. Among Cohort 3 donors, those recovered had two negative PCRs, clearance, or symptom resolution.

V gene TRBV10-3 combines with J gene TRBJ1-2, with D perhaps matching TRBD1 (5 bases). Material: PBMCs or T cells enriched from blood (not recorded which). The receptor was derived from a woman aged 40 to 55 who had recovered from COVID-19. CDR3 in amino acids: CAITGGDRRNYGYTF. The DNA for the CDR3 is TGTGCCATCACGGGCGGGGACCGACGGAACTATGGCTACACCTTC.